The 27 T cell receptor beta chains below all came from one sample that was sequenced in a study of tumor and adjacent non-tumor tissue in lung cancer. TCRbeta libraries were built with three rounds of nested PCR, modified from ARM-PCR. MiXCR was run by TCRdb on the multiplex PCR reads, yielding one entry per CDR3 protein. The top ten hold roughly 27% of the sample, which has about 70,000 distinct CDR3 sequences, around 73% seen once. This sample's RNA came from whole unsorted tissue. Input material: lung tumor tissue. The source is a man aged 60 to 69 with non-small cell lung cancer.

Of note for this clonotype: A much larger clone differs from this one at a single base, so this may be a read error. The chain joins TRBV5-1 to TRBJ2-1, with D perhaps assigned TRBD1 or TRBD2 (6 bases each). The J call is uncertain, as TRBJ2-7 better fits the DNA end. CDR1 and CDR2 from the germline V gene are SGHRS and YFSETQ. This CDR3 region has 15 residues. The CDR3 loop is CASSFRGSGDNEQYF. The CDR3 DNA is TGCGCCAGCAGCTTTAGGGGGTCGGGAGACAATGAGCAGTACTTC.

In the case of this clonotype: Mismatch with germline at one junction end may stem from a read error. The chain carries TRBV20-1 and TRBJ2-3, with D possibly TRBD2 on 6 matching bases. Germline V gene lookup returns CDR1 DFQATT and CDR2 SNEGSKA (reference sequence). CDR3 length: 14 residues. The CDR3 protein is CNAGRAGSTDMQYF. The DNA for the CDR3 is TGCAATGCTGGCAGAGCGGGTAGCACAGATATGCAGTATTTT.

This chain joins TRBV6-2 or TRBV6-3 and TRBJ2-3; perhaps TRBD2 as D (6 bases). This CDR3 is built from 13 residues. The V end lost 11 bases, the J end lost 4 bases, and 16 bases lay between the germline ends. The germline CDR1 and CDR2 sequences are MNHEY and SVGEGT. The DNA of the CDR3 is TGTGCCTGTATCGGGAGTAGAGCAGATACGCAGTATTTT. This translates into CACIGSRADTQYF.

The V and J genes are TRBV28 and TRBJ2-7; D uncertain. CDR1 MDHEN and CDR2 SYDVKM come from the germline V gene. The CDR3 is made up of 14 amino acids. Trimming shortened V by 9 bases and J by 5 bases, and 20 bases separated the two germline ends. The CDR3 DNA sequence: TGTGCCAGGAGGACCCCCGGAAATACCAACGAGCAGTACTTC. This encodes CARRTPGNTNEQYF.

This clonotype was recorded only once. An end of the junction does not agree with germline; a read error may underlie this. V gene TRBV20-1 combines with J gene TRBJ2-1, with D possibly being TRBD2 (6 bases). Per the germline V gene, CDR1 is DFQATT and CDR2 is SNEGSKA (reference sequence). There are 15 residues in the CDR3. The CDR3 coding sequence is TGCAATGCTAGATTAGCCGGGGGAATCTCAAATGAGCGGTTCTTC. It yields the protein CNARLAGGISNERFF.

This clonotype was counted ten times or more. The chain joins TRBV6-1 to TRBJ2-7, with 11 bases fitting TRBD1. The CDR3 totals 14 residues. The V segment lost 5 bases and the J segment 3 bases; nucleotides outside the gene matches: 3. In germline, CDR1 is MNHNS, CDR2 SASEGT. The CDR3 DNA reads TGTGCCAGCAGTACCGGGACAGGGGGCTACGAGCAGTACTTC. It yields the protein CASSTGTGGYEQYF.

The J gene is TRBJ2-7, the V gene TRBV20-1, with TRBD1 matching 9 bases. With V trimmed by 6 bases and J by 5 bases, 11 bases remained unmatched. The CDR3 extends over 14 amino acids. Per the germline V gene, CDR1 is DFQATT and CDR2 is SNEGSKA (reference sequence). CDR3 region: CSADPGTGSDEQYF. CDR3 sequence (DNA): TGCAGTGCGGACCCCGGGACAGGGAGTGACGAGCAGTACTTC.

Written as DNA, the CDR3 is TGTGCCAGTAATGTCATGACAGGGCCACAAGAGACCCAGTACTTC. It encodes CASNVMTGPQETQYF. This chain uses TRBV19 with TRBJ2-5; TRBD1 agrees at 7 bases. The V gene end was trimmed by 7 bases and the J gene end by 2 bases; junction bases not matched to a gene: 10. The CDR3 is made up of 15 amino acids. CDR1 and CDR2 from the germline V gene are LNHDA and SQIVND (reference sequence).

To note about this clonotype: Since the CDR3 does not end with the conserved phenylalanine or tryptophan, this likely comes from a read error. V is TRBV28 and J is TRBJ2-3; a possible D gene is TRBD2 (6 bases). CDR1 is MDHEN and CDR2 is SYDVKM in the germline V gene. The CDR3 has 14 amino acids. In DNA, the CDR3 is TGTGCCAGCCGAACGGGAGATTTCACAGATATGCAGTATCTT. It yields the protein CASRTGDFTDMQYL.

Turning to this clonotype: At one end, the junction sequence differs from germline, possibly due to a read error. The V call is TRBV6-1, the J call TRBJ1-2; the match to TRBD1 covers 8 bases. CDR3 length: 14 amino acids. CDR1 and CDR2 (germline): MNHNS, SASEGT. The CDR3 loop is CASSRAQGDYDYTF. The CDR3 DNA follows: TGTGCCAGCAGTCGAGCACAGGGGGATTATGACTACACCTTC.

In this sample, this clonotype turned up once. CDR3 sequence (DNA): TGCAGTGCTAGAGAACTGGCGGGAGTAGCCACCAATGAGCAGTTCTTC. It encodes CSARELAGVATNEQFF. This chain joins TRBV20-1 and TRBJ2-1; 7 nucleotides match TRBD2. The CDR3 spans 16 residues. Germline V CDR1 and CDR2: DFQATT, SNEGSKA (reference sequence). V lost 0 bases and J lost 6; bases outside the gene matches: 11.

In regard to this clonotype: A junction end diverges from the germline sequence, so it may reflect a read error. This rearrangement joins TRBV20-1 to TRBJ1-1; weak D call: TRBD1 (5 bases). Germline assignment: CDR1 DFQATT and CDR2 SNEGSKA (reference sequence). The CDR3 has 13 residues. The CDR3 coding sequence is TGCAGTGCTAGGGGCAGGGCGGACACTGAAGCCTTCTTT. Encoded protein: CSARGRADTEAFF.

The chain is built from TRBV6-1 and TRBJ2-7; 9 nucleotides align to TRBD2. The germline V gene encodes CDR1 MNHNS and CDR2 SASEGT. After removal of 9 bases from V and 5 bases from J, the junction contained 8 bases not matched to a gene. The CDR3 is 13 amino acids. The chain's CDR3 is CASSRTSVNEQYF. For the CDR3, the DNA is TGTGCCAGTAGTCGGACTAGCGTTAACGAGCAGTACTTC.

About this clonotype itself: This is likely a read error, given that the CDR3 carries no conserved phenylalanine or tryptophan at its end. The DNA is left out, because the CDR3 cannot be placed on it with certainty; the CDR3 is given as TCRdb lists it. The V call is TRBV28, the J call TRBJ2-2; the tabulated D call, TRBD1, remains unverified against the DNA. A total of 14 residues make up the CDR3, ends included. Germline CDR1 is MDHEN and CDR2 is SYDVKM. The CDR3 region is CASRQGFSTGELYL.

Note on this clonotype: An end of the junction does not agree with germline; a read error may underlie this. The CDR3 nucleotides are TGTGCCAGCAGTAAGAGCATCTCTGGGGCCAACGTCCTGAGTTTC. This codes for CASSKSISGANVLSF. The chain employs TRBV28 and TRBJ2-6, with D possibly TRBD1 on 5 matching bases. Germline values: CDR1 MDHEN, CDR2 SYDVKM. This CDR3 is built from 15 residues.

This clonotype was recorded a few times. A much larger clone is a single base away; this may be a read error. This chain connects TRBV5-4 to TRBJ2-7, with 9 bases aligning to TRBD2. The germline V gene encodes CDR1 SGHNT and CDR2 YYREEE (reference sequence). The CDR3 consists of 15 residues. The CDR3 bases are TGTGCCAGCAGCTTCCGTAGCGGGAGAGACTACAAGCAGTACTTC. Residues: CASSFRSGRDYKQYF. Using reference TRBV5-4 and TRBJ2-7 for the parts outside the CDR3, the full variable domain is ETGVTQSPTHLIKTRGQQVTLRCSSQSGHNTVSWYQQALGQGPQFIFQYYREEENGRGNFPPRFSGLQFPNYSSELNVNALELDDSALYLCASSFRSGRDYKQYFGPGTRLTVT.

About this clonotype itself: This sequence may be a read error, since a much larger clone differs from it by one base. V and J are TRBV11-2 and TRBJ2-3; weak D call: TRBD2 (5 bases). CDR1 SGHAT and CDR2 FQNNGV come from the germline V gene. The CDR3 length is 15 residues. As DNA, the CDR3 is TGTACCAGCAGCTCTAGGGCGGGCGGCACAGATACGCAGTATTTT. This translates into CTSSSRAGGTDTQYF.

Note on this clonotype: A much more abundant neighbour one base away suggests this may be a read error. The chain uses TRBV5-4 and TRBJ1-1; no firm D call. The germline V gene has CDR1 SGHNT and CDR2 YYREEE (reference sequence). The CDR3 is made up of 13 amino acids. The CDR3 loop is CTSRGSGNTEAFF. The CDR3 DNA reads TGTACCAGCAGAGGAAGCGGAAACACTGAAGCTTTCTTT.

This clonotype showed up just once. Lacking the conserved final phenylalanine or tryptophan, this CDR3 likely reflects a read error. This chain connects TRBV20-1 to TRBJ2-3; 9 nucleotides align to TRBD2. With V trimmed by 7 bases and J by 4 bases, 6 bases remained unmatched. Germline assignment: CDR1 DFQATT and CDR2 SNEGSKA (reference sequence). The CDR3 length is 13 residues. CDR3 nucleotides: TGCAGTGTGCCTAGCGGGATCGCAGATACGCAGTATTCT. This sequence encodes CSVPSGIADTQYS.

V is TRBV10-3 and J is TRBJ1-6; D is unclear. CDR1 is ENHRY, CDR2 SYGVKD, per germline. Trimming removed 3 bases at V and 10 bases at J, with 16 bases between. The CDR3 totals 15 residues. Written as DNA, the CDR3 is TGTGCCATCAGTGATCATTTGACAACGTACTCACCCCTCCACTTT. Its translation: CAISDHLTTYSPLHF.

As regards this clonotype: A read error may be the cause here, since a much bigger clone is one base away. The CDR3 nucleotides read TGCAGTGCTAGACAAGATGGAGAAAAACTGTTTTTT. As protein: CSARQDGEKLFF. The chain employs TRBV20-1 and TRBJ1-4; no clear D. The germline V gene encodes CDR1 DFQATT and CDR2 SNEGSKA (reference sequence). The V and J ends lost 2 bases and 8 bases respectively, with 9 bases between them. The length of the CDR3 is 12 residues.

This clonotype was counted a single time. At one of its ends the junction is not consistent with the germline gene, which may arise from a read error. The chain couples TRBV20-1 to TRBJ2-1; D call uncertain. The CDR3 consists of 15 residues. Germline loops: CDR1 DFQATT, CDR2 SNEGSKA (reference sequence). The CDR3 coding sequence is TGCAGTGCCTACCCGACTCACAGCTCCTACAATAAGCAGTTCTTC. Its protein is CSAYPTHSSYNKQFF.

A remark on this clonotype: The junction does not match germline at one end; this may be a read error. The chain combines TRBV28 with TRBJ2-5; D is undetermined. The CDR3 is 11 residues long. Germline-derived CDR1 and CDR2 are MDHEN and SYDVKM. For the CDR3, the DNA is TGTACCAGCAGTTTTACAGAGACCCAGTACTTC. Residues: CTSSFTETQYF.

About this clonotype itself: A read error may account for a junction end that differs from germline. The gene calls are TRBV10-3 and TRBJ2-7, with D perhaps TRBD2 (6 bases). The length of the CDR3 is 14 residues. Germline V gene lookup returns CDR1 ENHRY and CDR2 SYGVKD. CDR3 sequence reads: CTINEGGGDYEQYF. The CDR3 DNA is TGTACCATCAATGAAGGAGGAGGGGACTACGAGCAGTACTTC.

About this clonotype: A much larger clonotype is one base distant, so this may be a read error. The rearrangement joins TRBV28 to TRBJ1-5; the D gene is possibly TRBD1 (6 bases). CDR3 length equals 14 residues. In germline, CDR1 is MDHEN, CDR2 SYDVKM. CDR3 sequence: CVSSLGQRNQPQHF. DNA for the CDR3: TGTGTCAGCAGCCTAGGACAGCGCAATCAGCCCCAGCATTTT.

The rearrangement joins TRBV14 to TRBJ2-5, with D unclear. This CDR3 has 14 residues. Germline CDR1 is SGHDN and CDR2 is FVKESK. V lost 6 bases to trimming and J lost 2 bases, with 13 bases between them. The CDR3 here is CASRQWHLQETQYF. DNA of the CDR3: TGTGCCAGCAGGCAATGGCACCTACAAGAGACCCAGTACTTC. The complete variable domain, with remaining parts taken from reference TRBV14 and TRBJ2-5, reads EAGVTQFPSHSVIEKGQTVTLRCDPISGHDNLYWYRRVMGKEIKFLLHFVKESKQDESGMPNNRFLAERTGGTYSTLKVQPAELEDSGVYFCASRQWHLQETQYFGPGTRLLVL.

The rearrangement links TRBV5-6 to TRBJ2-3, with D hard to call. This CDR3 region has 14 residues. The germline CDR1 and CDR2 sequences are SGHDT and YYEEEE. V gave up 0 bases and J gave up 6 bases, with 11 bases separating them. The CDR3 is CASSLGSCRDTQYF. CDR3 sequence (DNA): TGTGCCAGCAGCTTGGGATCCTGCCGTGATACGCAGTATTTT.